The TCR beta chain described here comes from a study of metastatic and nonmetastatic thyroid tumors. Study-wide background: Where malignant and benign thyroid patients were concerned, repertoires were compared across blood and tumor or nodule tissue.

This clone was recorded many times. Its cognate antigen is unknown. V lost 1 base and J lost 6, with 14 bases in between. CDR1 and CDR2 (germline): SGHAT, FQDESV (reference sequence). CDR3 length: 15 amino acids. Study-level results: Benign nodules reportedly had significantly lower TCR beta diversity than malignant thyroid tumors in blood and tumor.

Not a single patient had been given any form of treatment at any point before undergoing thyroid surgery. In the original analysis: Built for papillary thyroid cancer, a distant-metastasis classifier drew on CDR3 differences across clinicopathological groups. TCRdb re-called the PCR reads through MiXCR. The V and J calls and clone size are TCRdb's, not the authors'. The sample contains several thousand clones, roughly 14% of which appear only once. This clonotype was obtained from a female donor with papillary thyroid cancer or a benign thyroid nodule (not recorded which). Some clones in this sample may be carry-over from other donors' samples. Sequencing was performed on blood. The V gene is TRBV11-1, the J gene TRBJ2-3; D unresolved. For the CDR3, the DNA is TGTGCCAGCAGCTTAGAGGGATCTCAGGCGGATACGCAGTATTTT. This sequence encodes CASSLEGSQADTQYF.